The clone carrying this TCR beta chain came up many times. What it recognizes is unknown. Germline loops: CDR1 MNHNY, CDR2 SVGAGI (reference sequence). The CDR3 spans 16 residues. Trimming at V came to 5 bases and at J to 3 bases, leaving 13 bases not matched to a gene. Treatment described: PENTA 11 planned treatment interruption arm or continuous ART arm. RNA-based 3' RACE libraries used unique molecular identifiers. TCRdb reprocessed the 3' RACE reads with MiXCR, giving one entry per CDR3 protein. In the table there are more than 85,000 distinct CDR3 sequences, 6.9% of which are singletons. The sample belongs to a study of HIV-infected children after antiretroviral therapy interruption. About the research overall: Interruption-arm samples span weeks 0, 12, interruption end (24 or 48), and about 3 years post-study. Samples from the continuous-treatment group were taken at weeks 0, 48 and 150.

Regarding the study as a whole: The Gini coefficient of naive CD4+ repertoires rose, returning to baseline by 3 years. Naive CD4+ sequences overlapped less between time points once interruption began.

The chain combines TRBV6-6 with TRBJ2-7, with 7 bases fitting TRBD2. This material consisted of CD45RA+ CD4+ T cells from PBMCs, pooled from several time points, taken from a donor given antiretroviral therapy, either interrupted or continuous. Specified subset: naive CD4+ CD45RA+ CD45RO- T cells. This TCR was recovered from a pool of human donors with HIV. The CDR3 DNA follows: TGTGCCAGCAGTCCCTCAAAAGCGGGAAGCGGCTACGAGCAGTACTTC. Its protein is CASSPSKAGSGYEQYF.